The T cell receptor beta chain described here comes from a study of OX40 agonist ivuxolimab in advanced cancers. This clone was seen just once. TCRdb keeps only in-frame clones here, not all; method: immunoSEQ multiplex PCR. The repertoire has 65,000 to 70,000 clones, 90% of them found once; the top ten carry 10%. Trimming cost V 0 bases and J 0 bases; bases outside gene matches: 3. The CDR3 is 16 amino acids. From germline, CDR1 is SGHKS and CDR2 YYEKEE (reference sequence). The chain recombines TRBV5-5 with TRBJ2-3; 8 bases line up with TRBD2. Here the sequenced sample was CD4+ or CD8+ T cells sorted from blood, taken in a trial of the OX40 agonist ivuxolimab. The source is an adult with an advanced solid tumor such as melanoma, head and neck, liver or kidney cancer. In nucleotides, the CDR3 is TGTGCCAGCAGCTTGGGACTAGCGCCTAGCACAGATACGCAGTATTTT. Amino acid sequence: CASSLGLAPSTDTQYF.